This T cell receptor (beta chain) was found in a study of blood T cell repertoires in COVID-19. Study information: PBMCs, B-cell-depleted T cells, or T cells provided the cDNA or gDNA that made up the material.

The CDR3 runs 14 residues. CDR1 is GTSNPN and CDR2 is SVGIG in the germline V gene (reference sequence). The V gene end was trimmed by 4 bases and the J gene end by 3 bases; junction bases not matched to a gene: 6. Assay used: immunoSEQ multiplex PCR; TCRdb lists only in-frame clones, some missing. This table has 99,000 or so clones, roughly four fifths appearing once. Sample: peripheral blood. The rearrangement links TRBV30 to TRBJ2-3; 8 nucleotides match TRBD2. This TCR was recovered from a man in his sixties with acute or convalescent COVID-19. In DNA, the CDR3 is TGTGCCTGGAATGGAGCGGGAGTGACAGATACGCAGTATTTT. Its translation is CAWNGAGVTDTQYF.